This record concerns one TCR beta chain sequence. This entry comes from a study of T-cell reconstitution after alpha-beta-depleted transplantation in children. During its preparation, the TCRbeta library received unique molecular identifiers. TCRdb passed the PCR reads through MiXCR, listing each CDR3 protein once. The sample records some 500,000 distinct CDR3 sequences, approximately 20% being singletons. The CDR3 has 15 amino acids. Trimming pared 0 bases from V and 7 bases from J, leaving 12 bases between. CDR1 is LGHDT, CDR2 YNNKEL, per germline (reference sequence). Sequences were derived from PBMCs from the stem cell graft donor, sampled from the stem cell graft. This clonotype was obtained from a human donor who donated a stem cell graft to a child with acute lymphoblastic leukemia. This chain joins TRBV3-1 and TRBJ1-4; maybe TRBD1 (6 bases). The CDR3 reads CASSQEDSEGEKLFF. In DNA form, the CDR3 reads TGTGCCAGCAGCCAAGAGGACAGTGAAGGTGAAAAACTGTTTTTT.